The sequence of this T cell receptor (beta chain) was determined in a study of blood T cell repertoires in COVID-19. About the research overall: COVID-19 samples collected from the United States, Italy and Spain covered acute and convalescent phases. T cells, B-cell-depleted T cells, or PBMCs provided the cDNA or gDNA that served as material.

The V end lost 3 bases, the J end lost 8 bases, and 14 bases lay between the germline ends. Germline V lookup: CDR1 DFQATT, CDR2 SNEGSKA (reference sequence). The CDR3 length is 14 residues. As processed by the authors: Amplified reference gene primers provided the basis for estimating nucleated cell counts. Measured with immunoSEQ multiplex PCR; TCRdb has only the in-frame clones, and not every one. That table gives V, J and clone size, and the DNA gave D and trimming. The data show about 190,000 clones, around 80% seen once. The sample holds one count of this clone. The V gene is TRBV20-1, the J gene TRBJ1-6; unclear D gene. The source material was peripheral blood. The source of this sequence is a man between 25 and 39 years old with active or convalescent COVID-19. CDR3 in DNA: TGCAGTGCTAGTGCCCCGGAGGGATATTCACCCCTCCACTTT. Its protein product is CSASAPEGYSPLHF.